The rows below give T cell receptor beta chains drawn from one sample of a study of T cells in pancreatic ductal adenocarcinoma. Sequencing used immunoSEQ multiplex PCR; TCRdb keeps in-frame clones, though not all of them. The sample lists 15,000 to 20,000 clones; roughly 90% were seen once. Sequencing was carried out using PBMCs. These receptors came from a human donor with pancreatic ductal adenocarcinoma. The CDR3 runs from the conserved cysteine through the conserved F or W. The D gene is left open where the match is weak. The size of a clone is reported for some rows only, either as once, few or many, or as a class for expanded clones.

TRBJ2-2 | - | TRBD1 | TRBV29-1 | TGCAGCTTCGAGGGGGACAGAAACACCGGGGAGCTGTTTTTT | CSFEGDRNTGELFF
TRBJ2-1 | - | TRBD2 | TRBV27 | TGTGCCAGCAGTTTATTAGGCGGGGGGCCGGGCAATGAGCAGTTCTTC | CASSLLGGGPGNEQFF
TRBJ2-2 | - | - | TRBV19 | TGTGCCAGTAGGCCCGGGAACACCGGGGAGCTGTTTTTT | CASRPGNTGELFF
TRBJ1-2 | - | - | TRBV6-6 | TGTGCCAGCAGTCACGGGGGGCAGGGAAGCTACACCTTC | CASSHGGQGSYTF
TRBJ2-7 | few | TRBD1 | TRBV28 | TGTGCCAGCAGTGGGGGGACAGGGCCTAGGATGGCCTTC | CASSGGTGPRMAF
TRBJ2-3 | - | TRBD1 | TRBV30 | TGTGCCTGGAGGGGGGACAGGGGTACAGATACGCAGTATTTT | CAWRGDRGTDTQYF
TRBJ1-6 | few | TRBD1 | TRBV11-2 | TGTGCCAGCAGCCGAAAGGGGACAGGGGGATCACCCCTCCACTTT | CASSRKGTGGSPLHF
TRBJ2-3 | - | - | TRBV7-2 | TGTGCCAGCAGCTTAGACCGGGTCCCCGCAGATACGCAGTATTTT | CASSLDRVPADTQYF
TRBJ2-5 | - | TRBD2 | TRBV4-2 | TGTGCCAGCAGCCAAGAACTAGCGGGGGGCCCCTCCCGGGAGACCCAGTACTTC | CASSQELAGGPSRETQYF
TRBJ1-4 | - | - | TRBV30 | TGTGCCTGGAGTGTAGGCAGGGTGAATGAAAAACTGTTTTTT | CAWSVGRVNEKLFF
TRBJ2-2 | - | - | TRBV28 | TGTGCCAGCAGTTTAGGAGGGTTTCAGGGTGACACCGGGGAGCTGTTTTTT | CASSLGGFQGDTGELFF
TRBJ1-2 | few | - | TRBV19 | TGTGCCAGTGCAACGCGAAGGACTTCGGCGGGCTACACCTTC | CASATRRTSAGYTF
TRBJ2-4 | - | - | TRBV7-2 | TGTGCCAGCAGCTTAGGAGGCCTAGCCAAAAACATTCAGTACTTC | CASSLGGLAKNIQYF
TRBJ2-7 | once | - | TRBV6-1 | TGTGCCAGCAGCAATCCGGAAGGGGTCTCCTACGAGCAGTACTTC | CASSNPEGVSYEQYF
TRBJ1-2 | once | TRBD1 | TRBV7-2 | TGTGCCAGCAGCTTCGACCATACAGGGGGCGCGAGAGGCTACACCTTC | CASSFDHTGGARGYTF
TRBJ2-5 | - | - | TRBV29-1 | TGCAGCGTCTCGAGGGGGGAGACCCAGTACTTC | CSVSRGETQYF
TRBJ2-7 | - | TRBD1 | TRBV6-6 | TGTGCCAGCAGTTACTCGGGACAGTCTTACATCGAGCAGTACTTC | CASSYSGQSYIEQYF
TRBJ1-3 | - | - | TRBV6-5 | TGTGCCAGCAGACACGGGAGTGTTGACACCATATATTTT | CASRHGSVDTIYF
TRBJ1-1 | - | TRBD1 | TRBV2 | TGTGCCAGCAGCGGACAGGGGTTAAACACTGAAGCTTTCTTT | CASSGQGLNTEAFF
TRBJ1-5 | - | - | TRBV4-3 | TGCGCCAGCAGCCCTACCAACGACAGCGACCTATATAGCAATCAGCCCCAGCATTTT | CASSPTNDSDLYSNQPQHF
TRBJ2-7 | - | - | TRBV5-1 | TGCGCCAGCAGCTTGGGAGGTACAGGGTACGAGCAGTACTTC | CASSLGGTGYEQYF
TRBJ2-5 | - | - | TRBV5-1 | TGCGCCAGCAGCTGGGACTCCCAAGAGACCCAGTACTTC | CASSWDSQETQYF
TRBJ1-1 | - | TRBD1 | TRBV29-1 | TGCAGCGTCTTCGGGACAGGGTCTGAAGCTTTCTTT | CSVFGTGSEAFF
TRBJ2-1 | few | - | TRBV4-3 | TGCGCCAGCAGCCAAGAGTGGGCAGTTCCCTACAATGAGCAGTTCTTC | CASSQEWAVPYNEQFF
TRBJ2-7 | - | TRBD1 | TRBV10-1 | TGCGCCAGCAGTGAACTTCCCGGGACAGGGGCCCACGAGCAGTACTTC | CASSELPGTGAHEQYF
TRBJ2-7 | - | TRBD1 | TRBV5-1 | TGCGCCAGCAGCTTGGCTCAGACAGGGGACGAGCAGTACTTC | CASSLAQTGDEQYF
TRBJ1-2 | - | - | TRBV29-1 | TGCAGCGTCCCTGACAGGAGCAAAAACTATGGCTACACCTTC | CSVPDRSKNYGYTF
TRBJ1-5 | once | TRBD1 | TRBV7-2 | TGTGCCAGCAGCTTAATGGGACAGGGGATTCAGCCCCAGCATTTT | CASSLMGQGIQPQHF
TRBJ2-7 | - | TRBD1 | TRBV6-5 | TGTGCCAGCAGTCGGCGGACAGGGCCCTACGAGCAGTACTTC | CASSRRTGPYEQYF
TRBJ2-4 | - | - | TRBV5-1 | TGCGCCAGCAGCTTGGCGGGGGAGTTTAACATTCAGTACTTC | CASSLAGEFNIQYF
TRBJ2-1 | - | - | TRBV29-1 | TGCAGCTCCACGGGACAAACTTGGAATGAGCAGTTCTTC | CSSTGQTWNEQFF
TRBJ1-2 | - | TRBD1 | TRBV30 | TGTGCCTGGAGGCAGACAGGGGGCAGTCGAAACTATGGCTACACCTTC | CAWRQTGGSRNYGYTF
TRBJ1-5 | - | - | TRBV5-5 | TGTGCCAGCAGCTCAGACAGTAGCAATCAGCCCCAGCATTTT | CASSSDSSNQPQHF
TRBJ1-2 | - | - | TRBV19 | TGTGCCAGTAGTATGGCAGGGGCCCACTCCTATGGCTACACCTTC | CASSMAGAHSYGYTF
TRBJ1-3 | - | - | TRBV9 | TGTGCCAGCAGCGTAGGGCAGGGATCCGGAAACACCATATATTTT | CASSVGQGSGNTIYF
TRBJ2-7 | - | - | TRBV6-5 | TGTGCCAGCCAGAAACGGACAAGGGATAGGTTCGAGCAGTACTTC | CASQKRTRDRFEQYF
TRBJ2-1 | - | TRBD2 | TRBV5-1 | TGCGCCAGCAGACTCTCGACTAGCGGGGTAAACAATGAGCAGTTCTTC | CASRLSTSGVNNEQFF
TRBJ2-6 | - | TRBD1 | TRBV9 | TGTGCCAGCAGCGCTAGGGACAGCCCCAGCTCTGGGGCCAACGTCCTGACTTTC | CASSARDSPSSGANVLTF
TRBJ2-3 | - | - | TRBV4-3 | TGCGCCAGCAGCCAAGAACTAGCCACAGATACGCAGTATTTT | CASSQELATDTQYF
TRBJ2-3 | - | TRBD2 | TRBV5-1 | TGCGCCAGCAGCGGATTTAGCGGGGGGGCCGCAGATACGCAGTATTTT | CASSGFSGGAADTQYF
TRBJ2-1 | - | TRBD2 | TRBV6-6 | TGTGCCAGTCTAGGGAGCGGGGTGTACAATGAGCAGTTCTTC | CASLGSGVYNEQFF
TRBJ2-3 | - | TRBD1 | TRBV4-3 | TGCGCCAGCAGCGCCAGGGACAGGGGCACAGATACGCAGTATTTT | CASSARDRGTDTQYF
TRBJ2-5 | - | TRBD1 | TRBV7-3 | TGTGCCAGCAGCCCAGACAGGGTCGGCGAGACCCAGTACTTC | CASSPDRVGETQYF
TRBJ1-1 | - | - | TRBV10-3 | TGTGCCATCAGGAACCGGGTCAACACTGAAGCTTTCTTT | CAIRNRVNTEAFF
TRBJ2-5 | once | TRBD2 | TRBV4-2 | TGTGCCAGCAGCCAAGGAGAACAAGCGGGGGGTAGAGAGACCCAGTACTTC | CASSQGEQAGGRETQYF
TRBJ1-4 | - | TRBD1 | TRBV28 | TGTGCCAGCTCCCAGGGGGGAACTAATGAAAAACTGTTTTTT | CASSQGGTNEKLFF
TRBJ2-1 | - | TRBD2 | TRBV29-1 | TGCAGCGTTGAGACACTAGCGACTATATTCTACAATGAGCAGTTCTTC | CSVETLATIFYNEQFF
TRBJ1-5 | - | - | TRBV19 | TGTGCCAGTTCTTATTCCGGGCAGGGACACCGCAATCAGCCCCAGCATTTT | CASSYSGQGHRNQPQHF
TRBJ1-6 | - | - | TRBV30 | TGTGCCTGGAGTGGGATCGGGGGTGTGGGATCACCCCTCCACTTT | CAWSGIGGVGSPLHF
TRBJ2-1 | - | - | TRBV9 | TGTGCCAGCAGCGTAGGTGGCAGGGCTTACAATGAGCAGTTCTTC | CASSVGGRAYNEQFF
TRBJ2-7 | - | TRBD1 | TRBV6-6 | TGTGCCAGCAGTCGAAAGGACAGGTTCGACGAGCAGTACTTC | CASSRKDRFDEQYF
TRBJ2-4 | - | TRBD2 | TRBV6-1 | TGTGCCAGCAGGGAGGGAGGGGTGAAAAACATTCAGTACTTC | CASREGGVKNIQYF
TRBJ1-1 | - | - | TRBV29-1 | TGCAGCGGGGGCAGGGGTGACTCGAGCTTT | CSGGRGDSSF
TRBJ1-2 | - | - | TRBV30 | TGTGCCTGGAGCCCCACACCGAACTATGGCTACACCTTC | CAWSPTPNYGYTF